One T cell receptor (beta chain) is described in this entry. The authors ran a second PCR of about 6 to 12 cycles using a sample-barcoded 5' primer and a J-beta primer mix. Via MiXCR, TCRdb re-called the 5' RACE reads, giving one row per CDR3 protein. The sample has approximately 800,000 distinct CDR3 sequences; 20% to 25% are singletons. The CDR3 length is 12 residues. CDR1 SQVTM and CDR2 ANQGSEA come from the germline V gene. These data come from a study of blood T cells in healthy people across ages. This same sample was also taken into another study, of T cells of mothers and their children. From that second work: Material was donated by three healthy Caucasian mothers and their six children.

The sample consisted of blood. The rearrangement links TRBV29-1 to TRBJ2-1; D may be TRBD2 (5 bases). The better agreement between TRBJ2-7 and the DNA end casts doubt on the J call. This receptor was obtained from a boy younger than 18 in good health. CDR3 region: CSVDTGTYEQYF. CDR3 DNA: TGCAGCGTTGATACGGGAACCTACGAGCAGTACTTC.